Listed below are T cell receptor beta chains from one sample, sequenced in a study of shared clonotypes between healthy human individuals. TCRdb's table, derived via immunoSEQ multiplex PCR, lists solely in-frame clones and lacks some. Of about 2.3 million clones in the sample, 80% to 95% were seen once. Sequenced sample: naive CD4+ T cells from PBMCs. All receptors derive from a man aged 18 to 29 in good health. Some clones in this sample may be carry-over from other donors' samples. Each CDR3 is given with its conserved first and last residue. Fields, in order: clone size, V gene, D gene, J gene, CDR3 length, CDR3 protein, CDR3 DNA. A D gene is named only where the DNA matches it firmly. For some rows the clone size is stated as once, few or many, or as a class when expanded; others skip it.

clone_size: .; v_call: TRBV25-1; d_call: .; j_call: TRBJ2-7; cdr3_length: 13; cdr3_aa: CASSAGRVGEQYF; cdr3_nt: TGTGCCAGCAGTGCTGGCAGGGTAGGAGAGCAGTACTTC
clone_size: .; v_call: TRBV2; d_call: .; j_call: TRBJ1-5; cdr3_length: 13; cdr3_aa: CASTGTNNQPQHF; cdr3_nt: TGTGCCAGCACAGGGACGAACAATCAGCCCCAGCATTTT
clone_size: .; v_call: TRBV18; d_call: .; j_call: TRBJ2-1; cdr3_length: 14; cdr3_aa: CASSLTGTRTEQFF; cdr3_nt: TGTGCCAGCTCCCTTACTGGGACAAGGACGGAGCAGTTCTTC
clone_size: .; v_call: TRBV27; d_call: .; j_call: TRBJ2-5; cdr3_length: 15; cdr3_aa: CASSLGPGRRETQYF; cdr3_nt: TGTGCCAGCAGTTTGGGCCCGGGGCGCAGGGAGACCCAGTACTTC
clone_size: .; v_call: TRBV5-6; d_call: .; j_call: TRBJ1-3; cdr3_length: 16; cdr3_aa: CASSKDSHTSGNTIYF; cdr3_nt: TGTGCCAGCAGCAAGGACTCACACACCTCTGGAAACACCATATATTTT
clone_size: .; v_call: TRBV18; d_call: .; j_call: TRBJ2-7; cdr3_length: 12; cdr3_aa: CASSPERYEQYF; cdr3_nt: TGTGCCAGCTCACCTGAGCGGTACGAGCAGTACTTC
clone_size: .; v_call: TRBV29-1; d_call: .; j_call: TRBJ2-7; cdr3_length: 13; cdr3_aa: CSVKTPASYEQYF; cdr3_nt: TGCAGCGTTAAGACCCCCGCGTCCTACGAGCAGTACTTC
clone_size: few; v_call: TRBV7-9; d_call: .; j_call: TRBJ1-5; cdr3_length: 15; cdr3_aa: CASSLQGGSNQPQHF; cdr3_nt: TGTGCCAGCAGCTTACAGGGTGGTAGCAATCAGCCCCAGCATTTT
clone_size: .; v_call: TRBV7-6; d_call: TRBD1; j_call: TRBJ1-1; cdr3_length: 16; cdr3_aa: CASTPPGQGPTTEAFF; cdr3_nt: TGTGCCAGCACCCCCCCGGGACAGGGCCCGACCACTGAAGCTTTCTTT
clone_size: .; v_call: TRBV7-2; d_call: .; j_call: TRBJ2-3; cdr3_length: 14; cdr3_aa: CASSLRGGVDTQYF; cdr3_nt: TGTGCCAGCAGCCTGAGGGGGGGCGTTGATACGCAGTATTTT
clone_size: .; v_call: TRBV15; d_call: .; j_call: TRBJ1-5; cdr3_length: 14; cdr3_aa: CATSRGGGNQPQHF; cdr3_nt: TGTGCCACCAGCAGAGGAGGGGGGAATCAGCCCCAGCATTTT
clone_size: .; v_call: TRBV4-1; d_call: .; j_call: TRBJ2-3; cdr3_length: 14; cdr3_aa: CASSLGGNTDTQYF; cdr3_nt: TGCGCCAGCAGCCTAGGGGGGAACACAGATACGCAGTATTTT
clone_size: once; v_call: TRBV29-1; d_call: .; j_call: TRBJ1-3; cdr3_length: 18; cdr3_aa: CSVEFARTGVSSGNTIYF; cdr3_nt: TGCAGCGTTGAATTCGCACGGACGGGCGTCTCCTCTGGAAACACCATATATTTT
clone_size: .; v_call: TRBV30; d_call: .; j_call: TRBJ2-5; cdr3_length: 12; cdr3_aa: CAWSEGRETQYF; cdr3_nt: TGTGCCTGGAGTGAAGGTAGAGAGACCCAGTACTTC
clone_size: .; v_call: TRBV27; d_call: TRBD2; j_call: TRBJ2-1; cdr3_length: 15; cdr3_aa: CASSLQASGPNEQFF; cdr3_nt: TGTGCCAGCAGTTTACAGGCTAGCGGGCCCAATGAGCAGTTCTTC
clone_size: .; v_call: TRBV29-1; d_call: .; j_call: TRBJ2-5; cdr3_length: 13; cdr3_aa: CSVKDGGQETQYF; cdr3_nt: TGCAGCGTTAAGGACGGGGGCCAAGAGACCCAGTACTTC
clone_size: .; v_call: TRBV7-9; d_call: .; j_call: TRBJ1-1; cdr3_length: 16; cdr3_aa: CASSPRGGLRNTEAFF; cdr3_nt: TGTGCCAGCAGCCCCCGTGGGGGGCTTAGGAACACTGAAGCTTTCTTT
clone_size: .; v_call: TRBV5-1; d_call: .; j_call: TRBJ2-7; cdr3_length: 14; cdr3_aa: CASSLGLTRYEQYF; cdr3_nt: TGCGCCAGCAGCTTGGGGCTGACTCGCTACGAGCAGTACTTC
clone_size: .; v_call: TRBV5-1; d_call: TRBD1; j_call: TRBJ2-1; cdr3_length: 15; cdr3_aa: CASSLQGAGDNEQFF; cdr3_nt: TGCGCCAGCAGCCTACAGGGGGCCGGGGACAATGAGCAGTTCTTC
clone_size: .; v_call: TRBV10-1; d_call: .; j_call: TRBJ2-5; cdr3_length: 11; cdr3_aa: CASSDPETQYF; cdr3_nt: TGCGCCAGCAGTGATCCCGAGACCCAGTACTTC
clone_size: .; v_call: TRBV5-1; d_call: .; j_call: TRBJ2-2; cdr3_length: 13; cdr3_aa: CASSVTTTGELFF; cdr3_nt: TGCGCCAGCAGCGTTACTACGACCGGGGAGCTGTTTTTT
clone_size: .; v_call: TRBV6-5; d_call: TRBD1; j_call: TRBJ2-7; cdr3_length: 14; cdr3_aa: CASSYSGQNYEQYF; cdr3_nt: TGTGCCAGCAGTTACTCGGGACAGAACTACGAGCAGTACTTC